This T cell receptor (beta chain) came from a study of blood T cell repertoires in COVID-19. The overall study: Samples of COVID-19 (acute and convalescent) were obtained from the United States, Italy and Spain. T cells, B-cell-depleted T cells, or PBMCs supplied cDNA or gDNA.

This CDR3 has 15 amino acids. From germline, CDR1 is SGHAT and CDR2 FQNNGV. Unmatched junction bases numbered 8, after V lost 5 bases and J lost 2 bases. Authors' analysis steps: Reference gene primer amplification yielded estimated nucleated cell counts. Libraries were prepared by immunoSEQ multiplex PCR; TCRdb keeps only in-frame clonotypes and omits some of them. From that table come the V and J calls and clone size; the DNA was used to work out D and trimming. The sample lists a few hundred thousand clones, around 90% occurring once. Patients at the Seattle site were enrolled during active infection and followed longitudinally.

The clonotype was recovered from a woman aged 60-70 years with COVID-19, enrolled during active disease. The chain recombines TRBV11-2 with TRBJ2-5; 7 bases line up with TRBD2. The source material was peripheral blood. Here the CDR3 reads CASSQLWRGQETQYF. CDR3 coding DNA: TGTGCCAGCAGCCAACTTTGGCGGGGGCAAGAGACCCAGTACTTC.